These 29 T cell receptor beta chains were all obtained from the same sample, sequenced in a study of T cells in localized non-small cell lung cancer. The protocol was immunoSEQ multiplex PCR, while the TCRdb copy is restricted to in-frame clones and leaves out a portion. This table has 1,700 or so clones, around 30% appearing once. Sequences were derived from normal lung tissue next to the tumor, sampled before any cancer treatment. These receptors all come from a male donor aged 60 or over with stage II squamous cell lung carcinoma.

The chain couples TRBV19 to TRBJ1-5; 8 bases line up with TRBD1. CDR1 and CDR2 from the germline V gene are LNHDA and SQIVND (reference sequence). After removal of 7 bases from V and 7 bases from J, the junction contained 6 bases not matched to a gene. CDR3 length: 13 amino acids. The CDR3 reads CASTTRDRQPQHF. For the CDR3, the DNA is TGTGCCAGTACTACCCGGGACAGGCAGCCCCAGCATTTT. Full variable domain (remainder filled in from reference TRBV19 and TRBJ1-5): DGGITQSPKYLFRKEGQNVTLSCEQNLNHDAMYWYRQDPGQGLRLIYYSQIVNDFQKGDIAEGYSVSREKKESFPLTVTSAQKNPTAFYLCASTTRDRQPQHFGDGTRLSIL.

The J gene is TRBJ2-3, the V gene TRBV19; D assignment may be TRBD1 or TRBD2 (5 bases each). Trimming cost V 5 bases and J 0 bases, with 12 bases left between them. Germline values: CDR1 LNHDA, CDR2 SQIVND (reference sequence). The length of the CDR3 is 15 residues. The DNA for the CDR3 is TGTGCCAGTAGTCGTTGGGGCGGGAGCACAGATACGCAGTATTTT. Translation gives CASSRWGGSTDTQYF.

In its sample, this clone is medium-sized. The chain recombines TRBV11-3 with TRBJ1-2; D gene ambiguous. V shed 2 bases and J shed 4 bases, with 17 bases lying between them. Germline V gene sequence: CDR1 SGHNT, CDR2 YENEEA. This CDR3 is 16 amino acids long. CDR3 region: CASSLFQAGFFYGYTF. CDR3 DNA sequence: TGTGCCAGCAGCTTATTCCAAGCCGGATTTTTCTATGGCTACACCTTC.

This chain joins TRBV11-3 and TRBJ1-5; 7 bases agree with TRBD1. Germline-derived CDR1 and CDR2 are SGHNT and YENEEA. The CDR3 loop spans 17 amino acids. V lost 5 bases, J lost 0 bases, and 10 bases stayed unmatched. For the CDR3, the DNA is TGTGCCAGCAGCAGCGGGACAGCTAGGGGTAGCAATCAGCCCCAGCATTTT. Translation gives CASSSGTARGSNQPQHF.

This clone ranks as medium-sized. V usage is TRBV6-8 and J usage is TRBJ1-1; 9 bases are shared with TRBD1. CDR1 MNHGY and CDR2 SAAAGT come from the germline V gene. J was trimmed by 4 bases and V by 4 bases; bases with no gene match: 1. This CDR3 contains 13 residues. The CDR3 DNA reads TGTGCCAGCAGTTTGGACAGGGGCACTGAAGCTTTCTTT. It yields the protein CASSLDRGTEAFF.

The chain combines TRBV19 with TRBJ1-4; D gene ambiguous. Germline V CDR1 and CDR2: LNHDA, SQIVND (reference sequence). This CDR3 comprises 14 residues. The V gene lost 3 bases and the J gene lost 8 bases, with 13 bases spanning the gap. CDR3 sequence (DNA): TGTGCCAGTAGTATGGGTGTAGTTGACGAAAAACTGTTTTTT. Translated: CASSMGVVDEKLFF.

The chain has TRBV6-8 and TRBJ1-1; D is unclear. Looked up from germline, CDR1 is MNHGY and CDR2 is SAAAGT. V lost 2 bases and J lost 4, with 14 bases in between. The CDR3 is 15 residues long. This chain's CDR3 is CASSYVKGRVTEAFF. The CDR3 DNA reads TGTGCCAGCAGTTACGTAAAGGGTCGGGTCACTGAAGCTTTCTTT.

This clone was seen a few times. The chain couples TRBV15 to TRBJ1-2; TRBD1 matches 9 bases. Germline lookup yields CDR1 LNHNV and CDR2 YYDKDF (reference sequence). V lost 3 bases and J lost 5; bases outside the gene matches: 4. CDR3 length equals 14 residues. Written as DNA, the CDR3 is TGTGCCACCAGCAGGGGACAGGGCCCATATGGCTACACCTTC. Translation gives CATSRGQGPYGYTF.

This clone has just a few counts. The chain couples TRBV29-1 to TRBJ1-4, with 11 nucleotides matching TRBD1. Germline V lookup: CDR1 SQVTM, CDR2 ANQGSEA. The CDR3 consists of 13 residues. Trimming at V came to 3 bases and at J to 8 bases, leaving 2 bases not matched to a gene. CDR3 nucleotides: TGCAGCGTTGAGGACAGGGGGCGAGAAAAACTGTTTTTT. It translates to CSVEDRGREKLFF.

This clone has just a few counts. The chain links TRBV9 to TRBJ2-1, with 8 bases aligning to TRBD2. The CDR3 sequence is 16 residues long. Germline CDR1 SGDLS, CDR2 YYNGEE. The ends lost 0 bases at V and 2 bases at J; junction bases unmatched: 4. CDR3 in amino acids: CASSVASGGAYNEQFF. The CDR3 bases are TGTGCCAGCAGCGTAGCAAGCGGGGGTGCCTACAATGAGCAGTTCTTC.

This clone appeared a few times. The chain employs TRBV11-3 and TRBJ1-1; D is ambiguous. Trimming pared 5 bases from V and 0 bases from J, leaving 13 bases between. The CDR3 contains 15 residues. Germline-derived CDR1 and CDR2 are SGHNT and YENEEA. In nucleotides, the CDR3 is TGTGCCAGCAGCGGAGGAGTGAACATGAACACTGAAGCTTTCTTT. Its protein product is CASSGGVNMNTEAFF.

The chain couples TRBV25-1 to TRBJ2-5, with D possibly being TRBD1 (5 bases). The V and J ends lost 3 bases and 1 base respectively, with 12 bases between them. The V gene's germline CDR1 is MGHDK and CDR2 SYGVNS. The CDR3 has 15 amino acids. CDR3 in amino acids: CASSEGTGPQETQYF. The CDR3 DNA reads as TGTGCCAGCAGTGAGGGAACAGGTCCCCAAGAGACCCAGTACTTC.

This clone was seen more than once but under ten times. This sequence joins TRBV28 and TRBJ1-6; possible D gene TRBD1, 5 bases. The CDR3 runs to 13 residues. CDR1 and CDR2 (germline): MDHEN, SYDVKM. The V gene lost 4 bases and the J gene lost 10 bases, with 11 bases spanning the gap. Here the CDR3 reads CASSSGVESPLHF. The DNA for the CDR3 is TGTGCCAGCAGTTCGGGGGTAGAATCACCCCTCCACTTT.

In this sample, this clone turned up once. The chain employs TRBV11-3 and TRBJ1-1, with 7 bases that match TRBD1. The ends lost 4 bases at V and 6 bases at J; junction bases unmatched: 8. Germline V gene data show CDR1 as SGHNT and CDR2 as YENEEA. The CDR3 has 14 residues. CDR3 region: CASSSRGGRAEAFF. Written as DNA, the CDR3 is TGTGCCAGCAGCTCCAGGGGGGGTAGGGCTGAAGCTTTCTTT.

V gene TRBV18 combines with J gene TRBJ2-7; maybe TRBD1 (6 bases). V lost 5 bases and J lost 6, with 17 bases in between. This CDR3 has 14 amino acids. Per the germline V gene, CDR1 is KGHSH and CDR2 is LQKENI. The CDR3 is CASSMTGLQFEQYF. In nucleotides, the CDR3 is TGTGCCAGCTCAATGACAGGTTTACAATTCGAGCAGTACTTC.

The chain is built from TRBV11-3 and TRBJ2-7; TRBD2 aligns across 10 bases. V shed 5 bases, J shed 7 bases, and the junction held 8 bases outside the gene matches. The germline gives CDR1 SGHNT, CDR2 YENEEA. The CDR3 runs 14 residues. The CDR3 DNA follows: TGTGCCAGCAGCCGAAGCGGGAGGGCCGGGGAGCAGTACTTC. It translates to CASSRSGRAGEQYF.

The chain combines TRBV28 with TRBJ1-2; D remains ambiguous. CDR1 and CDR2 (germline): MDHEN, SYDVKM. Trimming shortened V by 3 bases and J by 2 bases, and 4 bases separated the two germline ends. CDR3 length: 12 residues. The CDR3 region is CASSLDNYGYTF. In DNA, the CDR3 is TGTGCCAGCAGTTTGGACAACTATGGCTACACCTTC.

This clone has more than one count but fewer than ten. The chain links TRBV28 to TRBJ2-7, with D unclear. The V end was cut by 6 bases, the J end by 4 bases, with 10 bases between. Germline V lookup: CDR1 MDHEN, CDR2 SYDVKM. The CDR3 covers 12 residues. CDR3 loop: CASSRGRYEQYF. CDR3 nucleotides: TGTGCCAGCAGCCGCGGCCGGTACGAGCAGTACTTC.

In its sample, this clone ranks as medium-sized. The CDR3 nucleotides read TGTGCCAGCAGCCTTGACAGGGGTAATGAGCAGTTCTTC. Encoded protein: CASSLDRGNEQFF. The rearrangement joins TRBV6-8 to TRBJ2-1; the match to TRBD1 covers 8 bases. The CDR3 has 13 amino acids. The V segment lost 6 bases and the J segment 7 bases; nucleotides outside the gene matches: 5. Germline V gives CDR1 MNHGY, CDR2 SAAAGT.

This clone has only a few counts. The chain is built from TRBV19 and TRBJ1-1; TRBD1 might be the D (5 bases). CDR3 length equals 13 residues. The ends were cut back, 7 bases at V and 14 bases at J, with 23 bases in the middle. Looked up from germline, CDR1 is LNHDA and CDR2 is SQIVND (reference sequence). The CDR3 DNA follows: TGTGCCAGTACCTCGGGGACGGCGGTTGGAAGGTTCTTT. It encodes CASTSGTAVGRFF.

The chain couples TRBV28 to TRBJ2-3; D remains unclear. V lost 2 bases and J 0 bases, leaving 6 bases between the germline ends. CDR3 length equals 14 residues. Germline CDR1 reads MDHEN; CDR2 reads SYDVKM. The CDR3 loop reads CASSLAGSTDTQYF. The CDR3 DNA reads TGTGCCAGCAGTTTAGCCGGGAGCACAGATACGCAGTATTTT.

In DNA, the CDR3 is TGTGCCATCAGGGGGAACGGACTAGGGGGTTCCTACGAGCAGTACTTC. It encodes CAIRGNGLGGSYEQYF. V usage is TRBV10-3 and J usage is TRBJ2-7; D is perhaps TRBD2 (7 bases). The V gene's germline CDR1 is ENHRY and CDR2 SYGVKD. V was clipped by 6 bases and J by 1 base, with 19 bases between them. This CDR3 is built from 16 residues.

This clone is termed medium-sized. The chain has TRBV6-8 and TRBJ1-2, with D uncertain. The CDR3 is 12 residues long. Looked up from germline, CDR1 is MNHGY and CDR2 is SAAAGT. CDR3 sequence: CVSVGGSGGYTF. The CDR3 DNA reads TGTGTGTCTGTTGGCGGGAGCGGTGGCTACACCTTC.

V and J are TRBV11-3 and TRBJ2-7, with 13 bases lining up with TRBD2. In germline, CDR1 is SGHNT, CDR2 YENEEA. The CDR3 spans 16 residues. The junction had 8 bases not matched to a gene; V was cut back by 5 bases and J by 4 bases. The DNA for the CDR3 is TGTGCCAGCAGCGGAGAACTAGCGGGAGGGCCTTACGAGCAGTACTTC. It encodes CASSGELAGGPYEQYF. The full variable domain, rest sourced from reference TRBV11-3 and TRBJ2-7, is EAGVVQSPRYKIIEKKQPVAFWCNPISGHNTLYWYLQNLGQGPELLIRYENEEAVDDSQLPKDRFSAERLKGVDSTLKIQPAELGDSAVYLCASSGELAGGPYEQYFGPGTRLTVT.

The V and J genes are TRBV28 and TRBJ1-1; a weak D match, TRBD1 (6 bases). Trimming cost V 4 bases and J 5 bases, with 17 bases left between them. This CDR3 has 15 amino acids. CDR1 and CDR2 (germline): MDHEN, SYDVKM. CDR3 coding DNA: TGTGCCAGCAGTTACCCCCTCGGGGGCGGGACTGAAGCTTTCTTT. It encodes CASSYPLGGGTEAFF. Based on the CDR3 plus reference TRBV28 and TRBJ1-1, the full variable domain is DVKVTQSSRYLVKRTGEKVFLECVQDMDHENMFWYRQDPGLGLRLIYFSYDVKMKEKGDIPEGYSVSREKKERFSLILESASTNQTSMYLCASSYPLGGGTEAFFGQGTRLTVV.

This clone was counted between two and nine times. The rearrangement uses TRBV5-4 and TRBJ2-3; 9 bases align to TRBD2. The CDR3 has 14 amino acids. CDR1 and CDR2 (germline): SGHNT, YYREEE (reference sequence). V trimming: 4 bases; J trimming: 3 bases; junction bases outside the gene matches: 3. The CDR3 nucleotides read TGTGCCAGCAGCACCAGCGGGGGGACAGATACGCAGTATTTT. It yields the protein CASSTSGGTDTQYF.

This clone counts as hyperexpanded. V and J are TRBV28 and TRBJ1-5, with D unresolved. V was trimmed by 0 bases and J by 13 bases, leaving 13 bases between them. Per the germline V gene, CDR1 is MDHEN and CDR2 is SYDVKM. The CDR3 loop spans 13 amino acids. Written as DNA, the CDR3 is TGTGCCAGCAGTTTATGGGCAGTCAAGGCTCAGCATTTT. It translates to CASSLWAVKAQHF.

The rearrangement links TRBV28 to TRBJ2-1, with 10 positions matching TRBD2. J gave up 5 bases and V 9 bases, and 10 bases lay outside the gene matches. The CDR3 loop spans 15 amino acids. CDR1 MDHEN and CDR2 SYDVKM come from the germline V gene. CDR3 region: CASTPTSGAHNEQFF. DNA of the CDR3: TGTGCCAGTACCCCAACTAGCGGGGCTCACAATGAGCAGTTCTTC.

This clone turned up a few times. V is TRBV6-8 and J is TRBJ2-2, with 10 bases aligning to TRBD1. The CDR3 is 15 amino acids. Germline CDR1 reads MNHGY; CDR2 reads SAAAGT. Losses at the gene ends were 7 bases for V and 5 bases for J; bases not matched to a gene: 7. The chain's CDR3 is CASKARDRGTGELFF. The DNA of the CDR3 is TGTGCCAGCAAAGCCCGGGACAGGGGAACCGGGGAGCTGTTTTTT.